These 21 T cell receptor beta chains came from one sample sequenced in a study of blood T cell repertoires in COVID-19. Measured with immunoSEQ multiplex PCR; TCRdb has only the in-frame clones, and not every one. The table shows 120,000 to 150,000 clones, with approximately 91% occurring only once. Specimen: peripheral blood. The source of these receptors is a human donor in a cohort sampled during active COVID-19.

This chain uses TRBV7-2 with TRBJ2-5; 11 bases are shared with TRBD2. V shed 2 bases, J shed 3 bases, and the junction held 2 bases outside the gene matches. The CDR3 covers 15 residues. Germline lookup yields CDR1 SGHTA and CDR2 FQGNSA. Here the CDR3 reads CASSLNSGGEETQYF. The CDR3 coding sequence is TGTGCCAGCAGCTTAAATAGCGGGGGGGAAGAGACCCAGTACTTC.

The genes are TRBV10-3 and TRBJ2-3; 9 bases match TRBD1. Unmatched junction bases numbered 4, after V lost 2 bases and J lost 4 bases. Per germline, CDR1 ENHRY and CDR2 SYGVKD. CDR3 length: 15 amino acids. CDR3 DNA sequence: TGTGCCATCAGTGAGGGGGGGACAGGGCCAGATACGCAGTATTTT. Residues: CAISEGGTGPDTQYF.

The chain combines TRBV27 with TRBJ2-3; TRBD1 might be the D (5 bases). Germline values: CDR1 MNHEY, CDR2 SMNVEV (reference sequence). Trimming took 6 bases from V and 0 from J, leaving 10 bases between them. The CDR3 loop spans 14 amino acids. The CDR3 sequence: CASRKAGSTDTQYF. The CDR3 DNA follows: TGTGCCAGCAGGAAAGCAGGGAGCACAGATACGCAGTATTTT.

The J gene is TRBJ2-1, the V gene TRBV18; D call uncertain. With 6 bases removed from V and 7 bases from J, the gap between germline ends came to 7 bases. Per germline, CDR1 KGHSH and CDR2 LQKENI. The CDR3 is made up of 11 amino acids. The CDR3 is CASSRINEQFF. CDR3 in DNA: TGTGCCAGCTCGCGTATTAATGAGCAGTTCTTC.

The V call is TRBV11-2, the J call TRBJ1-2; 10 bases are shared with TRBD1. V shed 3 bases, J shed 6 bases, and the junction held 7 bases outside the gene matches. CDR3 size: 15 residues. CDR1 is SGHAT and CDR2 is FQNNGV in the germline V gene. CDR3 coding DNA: TGTGCCAGCAGCTTTGACAGGGGGCGAGGGGATGGCTACACCTTC. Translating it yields CASSFDRGRGDGYTF.

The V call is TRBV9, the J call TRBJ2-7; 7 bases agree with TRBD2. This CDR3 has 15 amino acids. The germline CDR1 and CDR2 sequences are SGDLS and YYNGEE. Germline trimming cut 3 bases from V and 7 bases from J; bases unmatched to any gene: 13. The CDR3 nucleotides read TGTGCCAGCAGCGCCTTAGCGGGCATCCAAGGGGAGCAGTACTTC. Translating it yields CASSALAGIQGEQYF.

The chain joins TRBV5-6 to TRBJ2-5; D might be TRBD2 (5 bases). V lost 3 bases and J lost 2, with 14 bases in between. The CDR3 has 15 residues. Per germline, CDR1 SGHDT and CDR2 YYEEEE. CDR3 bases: TGTGCCAGCAGCTATTCGAGAGGGATTCAAGAGACCCAGTACTTC. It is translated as CASSYSRGIQETQYF.

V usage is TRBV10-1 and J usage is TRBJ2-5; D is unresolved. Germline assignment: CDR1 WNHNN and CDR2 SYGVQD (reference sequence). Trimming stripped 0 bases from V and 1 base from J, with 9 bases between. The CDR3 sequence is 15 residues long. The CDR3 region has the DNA TGCGCCAGCAGTGAGTCGGGCAGTACCCAAGAGACCCAGTACTTC. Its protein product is CASSESGSTQETQYF.

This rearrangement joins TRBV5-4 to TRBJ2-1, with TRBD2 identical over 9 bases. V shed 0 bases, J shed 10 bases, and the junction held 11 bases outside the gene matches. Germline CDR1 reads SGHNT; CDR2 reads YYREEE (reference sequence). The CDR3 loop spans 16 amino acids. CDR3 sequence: CASSLVGGGATGEQFF. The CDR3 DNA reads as TGTGCCAGCAGCTTGGTCGGCGGGGGGGCCACCGGGGAGCAGTTCTTC.

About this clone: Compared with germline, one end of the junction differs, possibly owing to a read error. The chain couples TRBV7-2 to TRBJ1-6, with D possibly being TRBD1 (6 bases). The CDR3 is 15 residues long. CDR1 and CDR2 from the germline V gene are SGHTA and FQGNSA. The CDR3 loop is CASRLAGQRYSPLHF. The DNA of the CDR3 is TGTGCCAGCCGCTTAGCTGGACAGAGGTATTCACCCCTCCACTTT.

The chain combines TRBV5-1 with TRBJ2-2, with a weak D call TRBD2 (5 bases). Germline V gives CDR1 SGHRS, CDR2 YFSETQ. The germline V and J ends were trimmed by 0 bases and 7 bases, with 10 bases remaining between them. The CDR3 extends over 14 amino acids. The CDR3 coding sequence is TGCGCCAGCAGCTTGGGACCAGGAGGCGGGGAGCTGTTTTTT. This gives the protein CASSLGPGGGELFF. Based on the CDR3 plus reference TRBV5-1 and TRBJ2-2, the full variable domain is KAGVTQTPRYLIKTRGQQVTLSCSPISGHRSVSWYQQTPGQGLQFLFEYFSETQRNKGNFPGRFSGRQFSNSRSEMNVSTLELGDSALYLCASSLGPGGGELFFGEGSRLTVL.

In nucleotides, the CDR3 is TGTGCCAGCAGTTCGCCGTCGGGACAGGTCCCCTACGAGCAGTACTTC. Encoded protein: CASSSPSGQVPYEQYF. This chain connects TRBV7-9 to TRBJ2-7; 8 positions match TRBD1. The CDR3 consists of 16 residues. Trimming at V came to 6 bases and at J to 2 bases, leaving 12 bases not matched to a gene. Germline lookup yields CDR1 SEHNR and CDR2 FQNEAQ (reference sequence).

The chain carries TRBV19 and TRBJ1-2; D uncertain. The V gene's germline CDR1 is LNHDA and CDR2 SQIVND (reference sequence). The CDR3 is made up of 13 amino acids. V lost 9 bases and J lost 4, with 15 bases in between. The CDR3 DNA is TGTGCCAGCGGACTTGGTTGGGGCTATGGCTACACCTTC. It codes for CASGLGWGYGYTF. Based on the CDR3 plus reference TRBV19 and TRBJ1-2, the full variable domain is DGGITQSPKYLFRKEGQNVTLSCEQNLNHDAMYWYRQDPGQGLRLIYYSQIVNDFQKGDIAEGYSVSREKKESFPLTVTSAQKNPTAFYLCASGLGWGYGYTFGSGTRLTVV.

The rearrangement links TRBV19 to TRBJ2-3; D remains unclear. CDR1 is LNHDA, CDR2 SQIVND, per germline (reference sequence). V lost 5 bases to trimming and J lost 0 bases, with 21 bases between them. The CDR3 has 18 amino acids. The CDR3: CASSPKTLSPVSTDTQYF. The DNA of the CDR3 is TGTGCCAGTAGTCCTAAGACTTTAAGCCCGGTTAGCACAGATACGCAGTATTTT.

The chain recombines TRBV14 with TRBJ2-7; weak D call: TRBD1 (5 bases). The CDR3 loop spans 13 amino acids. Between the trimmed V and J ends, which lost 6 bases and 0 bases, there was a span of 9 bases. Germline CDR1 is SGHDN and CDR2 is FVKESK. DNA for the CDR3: TGTGCCAGCAGTTACAGGTACTCCTACGAGCAGTACTTC. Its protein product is CASSYRYSYEQYF.

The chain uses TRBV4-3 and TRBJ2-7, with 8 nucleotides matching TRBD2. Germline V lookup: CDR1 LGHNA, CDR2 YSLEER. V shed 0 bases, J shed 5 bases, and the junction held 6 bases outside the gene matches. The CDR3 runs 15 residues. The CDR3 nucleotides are TGCGCCAGCAGCCAAGATCGAGCGGGAGCAAACGAGCAGTACTTC. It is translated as CASSQDRAGANEQYF.

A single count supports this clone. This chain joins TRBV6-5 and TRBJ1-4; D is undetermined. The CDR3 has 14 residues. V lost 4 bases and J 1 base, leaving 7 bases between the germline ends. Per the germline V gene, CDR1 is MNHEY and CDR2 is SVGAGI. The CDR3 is CASSLGGTNEKLFF. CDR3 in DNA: TGTGCCAGCAGTTTGGGAGGAACTAATGAAAAACTGTTTTTT.

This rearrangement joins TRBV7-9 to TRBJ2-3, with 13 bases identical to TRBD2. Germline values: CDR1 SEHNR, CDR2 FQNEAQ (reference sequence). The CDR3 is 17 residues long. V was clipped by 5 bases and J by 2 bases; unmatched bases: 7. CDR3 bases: TGTGCCAGCAGCCTACCCGGGACTAGCGGGACCACAGATACGCAGTATTTT. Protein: CASSLPGTSGTTDTQYF.

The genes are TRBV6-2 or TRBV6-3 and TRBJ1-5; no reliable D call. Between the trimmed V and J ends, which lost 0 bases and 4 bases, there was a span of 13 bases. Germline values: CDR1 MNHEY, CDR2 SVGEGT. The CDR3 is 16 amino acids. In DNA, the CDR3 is TGTGCCAGCAGTTACTCGAGTCGGGGAAAGAATCAGCCCCAGCATTTT. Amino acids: CASSYSSRGKNQPQHF.

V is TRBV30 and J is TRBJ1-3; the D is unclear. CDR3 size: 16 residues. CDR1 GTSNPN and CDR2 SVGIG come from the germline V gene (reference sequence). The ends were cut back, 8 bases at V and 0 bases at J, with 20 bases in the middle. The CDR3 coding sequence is TGTGCCGGCACACAGCATTCCGCCCCCTCTGGAAACACCATATATTTT. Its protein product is CAGTQHSAPSGNTIYF.

CDR3 in amino acids: CASSPVGGAGNTIYF. The CDR3 DNA sequence: TGTGCCAGCAGCCCAGTCGGGGGTGCAGGAAACACCATATATTTT. The rearrangement uses TRBV5-6 and TRBJ1-3, with D tentatively TRBD1 (5 bases). The germline V and J ends were trimmed by 4 bases and 4 bases, with 15 bases remaining between them. In germline, CDR1 is SGHDT, CDR2 YYEEEE. The CDR3 runs to 15 residues.